The 8 T cell receptor beta chains given below trace back to one sample, sequenced in a study of identifying expanded T cells in peripheral blood. TCRdb's table, derived via immunoSEQ multiplex PCR, lists solely in-frame clones and lacks some. This table has under 95,000 clones, about 91% appearing once. Material: blood. The source is a person between 18 and 75 years old in good health.

V usage is TRBV4-3 and J usage is TRBJ1-2, with D perhaps TRBD1 (6 bases). V shed 1 base and J shed 3 bases, with 12 bases lying between them. The germline CDR1 and CDR2 sequences are LGHNA and YSLEER. This CDR3 comprises 15 residues. CDR3 in DNA: TGCGCCAGCAGCCAAGCCGCAGGGGAGGACTATGGCTACACCTTC. Its translation: CASSQAAGEDYGYTF.

This sequence joins TRBV7-2 and TRBJ2-7; D is unclear. Per the germline V gene, CDR1 is SGHTA and CDR2 is FQGNSA. The V end was cut by 5 bases, the J end by 0 bases, with 14 bases between. The CDR3 contains 15 residues. CDR3 protein: CASSGQRGSSYEQYF. In nucleotides, the CDR3 is TGTGCCAGCAGCGGTCAGCGAGGTAGCTCCTACGAGCAGTACTTC.

V is TRBV5-8 and J is TRBJ2-5; the match to TRBD1 covers 9 bases. V lost 8 bases to trimming and J lost 0 bases; unmatched junction nucleotides: 8. This CDR3 is built from 15 residues. CDR1 is SGHTS and CDR2 is YDEGEE in the germline V gene. The CDR3 region is CARGLQGAYQETQYF. In DNA, the CDR3 is TGTGCCAGAGGTTTACAGGGGGCTTACCAAGAGACCCAGTACTTC.

This sequence joins TRBV7-8 and TRBJ2-7; tentatively, D is TRBD2 (5 bases). Per germline, CDR1 SGHVS and CDR2 FQNEAQ. Between the trimmed V and J ends, which lost 5 bases and 0 bases, there was a span of 14 bases. CDR3 length: 15 residues. This CDR3 is CASSMSGANSYEQYF. In nucleotides, the CDR3 is TGTGCCAGCAGCATGAGCGGAGCGAACTCCTACGAGCAGTACTTC.

The chain combines TRBV28 with TRBJ2-1; 9 nucleotides agree with TRBD2. The CDR3 sequence is 15 residues long. The germline CDR1 and CDR2 sequences are MDHEN and SYDVKM. V lost 2 bases and J lost 9; bases outside the gene matches: 8. The CDR3 protein is CASSLPGLAAREQFF. The DNA for the CDR3 is TGTGCCAGCAGTTTACCGGGACTAGCTGCTCGTGAGCAGTTCTTC.

The V call is TRBV11-2, the J call TRBJ1-5; 7 nucleotides agree with TRBD1. Unmatched junction bases numbered 2, after V lost 5 bases and J lost 4 bases. The CDR3 is 13 residues long. CDR1 is SGHAT, CDR2 FQNNGV, per germline. In nucleotides, the CDR3 is TGTGCCAGCAGCCCGGACAGGAATCAGCCCCAGCATTTT. This sequence encodes CASSPDRNQPQHF.

This chain joins TRBV4-3 and TRBJ1-3; a possible D gene is TRBD1 (5 bases). V lost 0 bases to trimming and J lost 4 bases, with 16 bases between them. CDR1 and CDR2 from the germline V gene are LGHNA and YSLEER. This CDR3 has 17 amino acids. CDR3 DNA: TGCGCCAGCAGCCAAGACTATGTCCGGGGGTCAGGAAACACCATATATTTT. Translating gives CASSQDYVRGSGNTIYF.

The chain links TRBV6-1 to TRBJ2-7; 12 nucleotides line up with TRBD1. The CDR3 is 15 amino acids. J was trimmed by 6 bases and V by 8 bases; bases with no gene match: 11. CDR1 MNHNS and CDR2 SASEGT come from the germline V gene. The CDR3 DNA reads TGTGCCAGCCGTACGACCGGGACAGGGGGCGTCGAGCAGTACTTC. Amino acid sequence: CASRTTGTGGVEQYF.